This entry lists 28 T cell receptor beta chains sequenced from one sample in a study of cytomegalovirus exposure and HLA in healthy donors. 13 Jbeta primers and 60 Vbeta primers were used for the PCR. TCRdb's copy holds only in-frame clones and misses some; the assay was immunoSEQ multiplex PCR. The sample holds 150,000 to 200,000 clones, approximately 70% seen once. Sequenced material: PBMCs. The receptors shown here come from a man younger than 35 in good health and CMV-seropositive.

The gene calls are TRBV2 and TRBJ1-2; D is possibly TRBD1 (5 bases). The CDR3 spans 13 residues. Trimming removed 11 bases at V and 7 bases at J, with 20 bases between. From germline, CDR1 is SNHLY and CDR2 FYNNEI. CDR3 DNA sequence: TGTGCCTACCCCGGCAGGGCCGTTTCTGGCTACACCTTC. This encodes CAYPGRAVSGYTF.

The V call is TRBV6-1, the J call TRBJ1-5, with a tentative D call TRBD1 (5 bases). Germline V gene lookup returns CDR1 MNHNS and CDR2 SASEGT. Trimming removed 2 bases from V and 3 bases from J, with 11 bases in between. CDR3 size: 15 residues. CDR3 sequence reads: CASSEFDRTNQPQHF. The CDR3 region has the DNA TGTGCCAGCAGTGAATTCGACAGAACCAATCAGCCCCAGCATTTT.

The rearrangement uses TRBV15 and TRBJ1-4; TRBD1 agrees at 9 bases. V lost 8 bases to trimming and J lost 8 bases; unmatched junction nucleotides: 6. Germline V gives CDR1 LNHNV, CDR2 YYDKDF (reference sequence). This CDR3 spans 13 amino acids. The CDR3 DNA reads TGTGCCACCGCCGGGACAGGGAACGAAAAACTGTTTTTT. Protein sequence: CATAGTGNEKLFF.

This sequence joins TRBV6-4 and TRBJ2-3, with a weak D call TRBD1 (6 bases). This CDR3 comprises 15 residues. V was trimmed by 0 bases and J by 2 bases, leaving 9 bases between them. Germline assignment: CDR1 MRHNA and CDR2 SNTAGT. The CDR3 bases are TGTGCCAGCAGTGACTCGACAGGAGCCACAGATACGCAGTATTTT. Encoded protein: CASSDSTGATDTQYF.

Here the CDR3 DNA reads TGCGCCTGCCGGGACACAGCGAACACCGGGGAGCTGTTTTTT. Amino acids: CACRDTANTGELFF. This rearrangement joins TRBV5-1 to TRBJ2-2, with D perhaps matching TRBD1 (6 bases). Trimming removed 10 bases at V and 0 bases at J, with 13 bases between. The germline gives CDR1 SGHRS, CDR2 YFSETQ. The CDR3 sequence is 14 residues long.

This rearrangement joins TRBV6-6 to TRBJ2-5, with 7 bases identical to TRBD1. Germline trimming cut 2 bases from V and 9 bases from J; bases unmatched to any gene: 12. There are 15 residues in the CDR3. The germline gives CDR1 MNHNY, CDR2 SVGAGI (reference sequence). CDR3 DNA: TGTGCCAGCAGTTACGGGGGCCAGGGGGTAGGGGCCCAGTACTTC. This encodes CASSYGGQGVGAQYF.

The rearrangement links TRBV7-9 to TRBJ2-1; TRBD2 aligns across 14 bases. The CDR3 is 17 residues long. The V gene's germline CDR1 is SEHNR and CDR2 FQNEAQ (reference sequence). J lost 5 bases, V lost 3 bases, and 6 bases had no gene match. This chain's CDR3 is CASSLGTSGRPNNEQFF. DNA of the CDR3: TGTGCCAGCAGCTTGGGGACTAGCGGGAGACCCAACAATGAGCAGTTCTTC.

This chain uses TRBV7-6 with TRBJ1-6; D call uncertain. The germline V gene has CDR1 SGHVS and CDR2 FNYEAQ. There are 13 residues in the CDR3. The V gene lost 5 bases and the J gene lost 10 bases, with 12 bases spanning the gap. Here the CDR3 DNA reads TGTGCCAGCAGCGCAGCTGAGGAGTCACCCCTCCACTTT. It is translated as CASSAAEESPLHF.

This clone was counted only a few times. The rearrangement joins TRBV27 to TRBJ2-2, with 7 bases matching TRBD1. The J segment lost 5 bases and the V segment lost 0 bases, leaving 12 bases of the junction unmatched. The CDR3 totals 18 residues. Germline CDR1 MNHEY, CDR2 SMNVEV (reference sequence). The DNA of the CDR3 is TGTGCCAGCAGTTTATCGCAAACAGGGGAGTCGCGAACCGGGGAGCTGTTTTTT. Amino acid sequence: CASSLSQTGESRTGELFF.

This clone occurred a few times. The J gene is TRBJ1-4, the V gene TRBV6-5; tentatively, D is TRBD1 (5 bases). V was trimmed by 6 bases and J by 6 bases, leaving 14 bases between them. Per germline, CDR1 MNHEY and CDR2 SVGAGI. The CDR3 runs 14 residues. CDR3 DNA: TGTGCCAGCAGGGCGGGGGGGGGAGATGAAAAACTGTTTTTT. It specifies CASRAGGGDEKLFF.

The chain links TRBV7-6 to TRBJ2-2; a weak D match, TRBD1 (6 bases). Trimming pared 5 bases from V and 0 bases from J, leaving 13 bases between. CDR3 size: 16 residues. Germline assignment: CDR1 SGHVS and CDR2 FNYEAQ. The CDR3 nucleotides are TGTGCCAGCAGCCCCTTCGGGACAACGAACACCGGGGAGCTGTTTTTT. Amino acids: CASSPFGTTNTGELFF.

This clone was detected ten times or more. The V call is TRBV6-6, the J call TRBJ1-4, with D tentatively TRBD1 (5 bases). The CDR3 spans 14 residues. From germline, CDR1 is MNHNY and CDR2 SVGAGI (reference sequence). V was pared by 6 bases and J by 5 bases, with 13 bases between. In nucleotides, the CDR3 is TGTGCCAGCAGCATCGCAGGGAACAATGAAAAACTGTTTTTT. Amino acid sequence: CASSIAGNNEKLFF.

This clone was found a few times. The V gene is TRBV7-9, the J gene TRBJ1-4, with TRBD1 as a possible D gene (5 bases). From germline, CDR1 is SEHNR and CDR2 FQNEAQ (reference sequence). Trimming removed 5 bases at V and 8 bases at J, with 15 bases between. The CDR3 covers 14 residues. The DNA for the CDR3 is TGTGCCAGCAGCAAGGGACGGGAGGAGGAAAAACTGTTTTTT. Amino acids: CASSKGREEEKLFF. Combining the CDR3 with reference TRBV7-9 and TRBJ1-4 gives the whole variable domain DTGVSQNPRHKITKRGQNVTFRCDPISEHNRLYWYRQTLGQGPEFLTYFQNEAQLEKSRLLSDRFSAERPKGSFSTLEIQRTEQGDSAMYLCASSKGREEEKLFFGSGTQLSVL.

The CDR3 DNA sequence: TGTGCCTGGAGTGTACGGCAGACAGGGGGCAGTGGCTACACCTTC. It specifies CAWSVRQTGGSGYTF. The rearrangement joins TRBV30 to TRBJ1-2, with 10 bases lining up with TRBD1. The germline V gene has CDR1 GTSNPN and CDR2 SVGIG (reference sequence). V was clipped by 0 bases and J by 7 bases; unmatched bases: 8. The CDR3 totals 15 residues.

This chain links TRBV7-2 with TRBJ1-3; no reliable D call. This CDR3 is built from 15 residues. V lost 1 base and J lost 0, with 7 bases in between. From germline, CDR1 is SGHTA and CDR2 FQGNSA. This CDR3 is CASSLDGLSGNTIYF. The CDR3 bases are TGTGCCAGCAGCTTAGACGGTCTCTCTGGAAACACCATATATTTT.

The chain links TRBV7-9 to TRBJ1-4; 7 bases match TRBD1. Germline-derived CDR1 and CDR2 are SEHNR and FQNEAQ (reference sequence). The V and J ends lost 0 bases and 7 bases, in that order; junction bases with no gene match: 14. The CDR3 has 18 residues. This CDR3 is CASSLAETGLSFAEKLFF. CDR3 DNA: TGTGCCAGCAGCTTAGCGGAGACAGGGCTGAGTTTCGCTGAAAAACTGTTTTTT.

This clone has more than one count but fewer than ten. Other DNA sequences of this sample code for an identical CDR3. The chain links TRBV5-1 to TRBJ2-3, with D perhaps TRBD2 (6 bases). CDR1 is SGHRS and CDR2 is YFSETQ in the germline V gene. This CDR3 spans 14 amino acids. V was trimmed by 0 bases and J by 1 base, leaving 6 bases between them. In DNA form, the CDR3 reads TGCGCCAGCAGCTTGGAGCGGGGCACAGATACGCAGTATTTT. Its translation: CASSLERGTDTQYF.

This clone showed up just a few times. This sequence joins TRBV29-1 and TRBJ1-1; D is possibly TRBD1 (6 bases). V dropped 4 bases and J dropped 6 bases, with 15 bases sitting between them. The length of the CDR3 is 13 residues. Germline V gene lookup returns CDR1 SQVTM and CDR2 ANQGSEA. In DNA form, the CDR3 reads TGCAGCGTTGGCAACAGGGAGGGCGCTGAAGCTTTCTTT. Translating it yields CSVGNREGAEAFF.

Judged by abundance, this clone is medium-sized. Other DNA sequences of this sample code for an identical CDR3. This chain joins TRBV5-6 and TRBJ1-4, with 7 positions matching TRBD1. The CDR3 has 16 amino acids. Germline V gene data show CDR1 as SGHDT and CDR2 as YYEEEE. Trimming removed 3 bases from V and 3 bases from J; junction bases left unmatched: 8. This CDR3 reads CASSSPRQGANEKLFF. The CDR3 DNA follows: TGTGCCAGCAGCTCGCCCAGACAGGGAGCTAATGAAAAACTGTTTTTT.

CDR3 region: CASSFPGEGLMNTEAFF. In DNA form, the CDR3 reads TGTGCCAGCAGCTTTCCAGGGGAGGGTCTTATGAACACTGAAGCTTTCTTT. The rearrangement uses TRBV7-8 and TRBJ1-1; tentative D call: TRBD1 (6 bases). CDR3 size: 17 residues. Trimming pared 3 bases from V and 0 bases from J, leaving 17 bases between. Germline CDR1 is SGHVS and CDR2 is FQNEAQ.

This clone was counted a few times. The chain uses TRBV19 and TRBJ1-2; possibly TRBD1 for D (5 bases). Germline loops: CDR1 LNHDA, CDR2 SQIVND (reference sequence). This CDR3 region has 14 residues. Trimming removed 6 bases from V and 1 base from J, with 12 bases in between. In DNA, the CDR3 is TGTGCCAGTAGCCTCGGACATGATAACTATGGCTACACCTTC. Encoded protein: CASSLGHDNYGYTF.

The chain carries TRBV5-1 and TRBJ2-3; 14 bases map to TRBD2. Looked up from germline, CDR1 is SGHRS and CDR2 is YFSETQ. Trimming cost V 3 bases and J 7 bases; bases outside gene matches: 4. The CDR3 contains 15 residues. CDR3 residues: CASSSGTSGRNTQYF. DNA for the CDR3: TGCGCCAGCAGCTCCGGGACTAGCGGGAGAAATACGCAGTATTTT.

The gene calls are TRBV6-1 and TRBJ1-3, with D unresolved. The germline V gene encodes CDR1 MNHNS and CDR2 SASEGT. Trimming removed 2 bases at V and 0 bases at J, with 14 bases between. The CDR3 loop spans 17 amino acids. The CDR3 sequence: CASSETGSWSSGNTIYF. The CDR3, as DNA: TGTGCCAGCAGTGAAACTGGGTCCTGGAGCTCTGGAAACACCATATATTTT.

V is TRBV2 and J is TRBJ2-3, with D tentatively TRBD2 (6 bases). From germline, CDR1 is SNHLY and CDR2 FYNNEI. The CDR3 contains 15 residues. The V and J ends lost 1 base and 5 bases respectively, with 13 bases between them. In DNA, the CDR3 is TGTGCCAGCAGTGAAGAAGGGCGGGGTTTAGATACGCAGTATTTT. As protein: CASSEEGRGLDTQYF. Full variable domain (remainder filled in from reference TRBV2 and TRBJ2-3): EPEVTQTPSHQVTQMGQEVILRCVPISNHLYFYWYRQILGQKVEFLVSFYNNEISEKSEIFDDQFSVERPDGSNFTLKIRSTKLEDSAMYFCASSEEGRGLDTQYFGPGTRLTVL.

This chain connects TRBV28 to TRBJ1-2; the match to TRBD1 covers 8 bases. CDR1 is MDHEN, CDR2 SYDVKM, per germline. The CDR3 consists of 11 residues. The trim removed 10 bases at V and 8 bases at J, leaving 6 bases unmatched. CDR3 DNA: TGTGCCATCCAGGGGGCGGGAGGCTACACCTTC. Its translation: CAIQGAGGYTF.

The CDR3 region has the DNA TGCGCCAGCAGCTTGTACGTCCGGACAAGTGGCAACACTGAAGCTTTCTTT. As protein: CASSLYVRTSGNTEAFF. This chain links TRBV5-1 with TRBJ1-1; D possibly corresponds to TRBD1 (5 bases). V was clipped by 1 base and J by 2 bases, with 18 bases between them. Germline V gene data show CDR1 as SGHRS and CDR2 as YFSETQ. The CDR3 contains 17 residues.

J is TRBJ2-7 and V is TRBV5-4; a weak D match, TRBD1 (5 bases). The CDR3 totals 14 residues. Germline-derived CDR1 and CDR2 are SGHNT and YYREEE (reference sequence). V was clipped by 5 bases and J by 5 bases, with 17 bases between them. CDR3: CASRRTGVAHEQYV. DNA of the CDR3: TGTGCCAGCAGGAGAACAGGTGTGGCCCACGAGCAGTACGTC.

The chain recombines TRBV6-6 with TRBJ1-1, with 8 bases aligning to TRBD1. This CDR3 spans 15 amino acids. Germline V gene lookup returns CDR1 MNHNY and CDR2 SVGAGI (reference sequence). With 6 bases clipped from V and 0 bases from J, the junction kept 6 bases outside the gene matches. The CDR3 sequence: CASSGQGPMNTEAFF. CDR3 nucleotide sequence: TGTGCCAGCAGCGGACAGGGTCCCATGAACACTGAAGCTTTCTTT.